The T cell receptor (beta chain) under discussion was sequenced for a study of T cell changes during pregnancy in multiple sclerosis. The repertoire was sequenced with immunoSEQ multiplex PCR; TCRdb's copy has only in-frame clones and lacks some. Counted here are some 120,000 clones, 90% to 96% occurring once; the ten biggest clones make up 0.4% to 0.5%. Germline CDR1 is LNHDA and CDR2 is SQIVND (reference sequence). This CDR3 is built from 16 residues. The V and J ends lost 3 bases and 0 bases respectively, with 12 bases between them. This clonotype originated in a female donor with multiple sclerosis, enrolled in a pregnancy study. The chain combines TRBV19 with TRBJ1-5; D call uncertain. Sequencing was performed on peripheral blood, taken after pregnancy. The CDR3 DNA is TGTGCCAGTAGTATTGCGGGTCAGATTAGCAATCAGCCCCAGCATTTT. Translated: CASSIAGQISNQPQHF.